These 16 T cell receptor beta chains originate from one sample sequenced in a study of T cells in Graves' hyperthyroidism and ophthalmopathy. Regions amplified from RNA transcripts were the TCR beta CDR3 regions. First-round RT-PCR with HTBI primers amplified the TCR CDR3 region. TCRdb fed the multiplex PCR reads into MiXCR, producing one record per CDR3 protein. The sample includes 400,000 or so distinct CDR3 sequences, roughly 14% of them seen just once. Sequenced material: blood. These receptors all come from a woman aged 30 to 39 with Graves' ophthalmopathy.

This clonotype was observed at least ten times. V gene TRBV28 combines with J gene TRBJ1-3; 9 bases fit TRBD1. CDR1 and CDR2 (germline): MDHEN, SYDVKM. The CDR3 has 14 amino acids. Trimming cost V 7 bases and J 5 bases; bases outside gene matches: 6. CDR3 sequence (DNA): TGTGCCAGCATCCCGGGACAGGGCCGAAACACCATATATTTT. It specifies CASIPGQGRNTIYF.

This clonotype was seen at least ten times. The rearrangement joins TRBV18 to TRBJ2-6; D not certain. Germline V gene data show CDR1 as KGHSH and CDR2 as LQKENI. The V and J ends lost 0 bases and 2 bases respectively, with 5 bases between them. The CDR3 is made up of 15 amino acids. The CDR3 protein is CASSPPTPGANVLTF. CDR3 bases: TGTGCCAGCTCACCACCGACTCCTGGGGCCAACGTCCTGACTTTC.

This clonotype was seen at least ten times. This sequence joins TRBV2 and TRBJ2-3; possibly TRBD2 for D (5 bases). The CDR3 totals 13 residues. Germline loops: CDR1 SNHLY, CDR2 FYNNEI. Trimming pared 7 bases from V and 6 bases from J, leaving 14 bases between. Here the CDR3 reads CASTIGGGDTQYF. CDR3 nucleotide sequence: TGTGCCAGCACTATAGGCGGAGGTGATACGCAGTATTTT.

This clonotype occurred many times. The gene calls are TRBV5-1 and TRBJ1-6, with TRBD1 matching 7 bases. Unmatched junction bases numbered 5, after V lost 5 bases and J lost 6 bases. CDR3 length equals 14 residues. Germline assignment: CDR1 SGHRS and CDR2 YFSETQ. The CDR3 reads CASREGAGNSPLHF. CDR3 sequence (DNA): TGCGCCAGCAGGGAGGGGGCTGGTAATTCACCCCTCCACTTT.

V gene TRBV24-1 combines with J gene TRBJ2-5; 10 nucleotides match TRBD1. The trim removed 2 bases at V and 5 bases at J, leaving 1 base unmatched. The V gene's germline CDR1 is KGHDR and CDR2 SFDVKD. The CDR3 covers 14 residues. The CDR3 here is CATSDSTGGETQYF. In DNA form, the CDR3 reads TGTGCCACCAGTGATTCGACAGGGGGCGAGACCCAGTACTTC.

This clonotype was detected ten times or more. The rearrangement links TRBV11-2 to TRBJ2-5; a possible D gene is TRBD2 (5 bases). The length of the CDR3 is 15 residues. The ends were cut back, 0 bases at V and 4 bases at J, with 12 bases in the middle. CDR1 and CDR2 from the germline V gene are SGHAT and FQNNGV. CDR3 DNA sequence: TGTGCCAGCAGCTTAGAAATAGCGTACGGAGAGACCCAGTACTTC. Protein sequence: CASSLEIAYGETQYF.

This clonotype appeared many times. V is TRBV5-6 and J is TRBJ1-2, with TRBD1 matching over 12 bases. The CDR3 contains 15 residues. The ends lost 7 bases at V and 8 bases at J; junction bases unmatched: 12. Germline CDR1 and CDR2: SGHDT and YYEEEE. This CDR3 reads CASGPRDRGRKGYTF. For the CDR3, the DNA is TGTGCCAGCGGACCTCGGGACAGGGGGCGAAAGGGCTACACCTTC.

This clonotype was seen at least ten times. This chain links TRBV11-2 with TRBJ2-3, with 8 nucleotides matching TRBD2. Looked up from germline, CDR1 is SGHAT and CDR2 is FQNNGV. V lost 5 bases to trimming and J lost 2 bases; unmatched junction nucleotides: 6. CDR3 length: 15 residues. The CDR3: CASSAGTRTTDTQYF. The CDR3 DNA is TGTGCCAGCAGCGCCGGGACTAGGACCACAGATACGCAGTATTTT. Complete variable domain (other parts from reference TRBV11-2 and TRBJ2-3): EAGVAQSPRYKIIEKRQSVAFWCNPISGHATLYWYQQILGQGPKLLIQFQNNGVVDDSQLPKDRFSAERLKGVDSTLKIQPAKLEDSAVYLCASSAGTRTTDTQYFGPGTRLTVL.

The rearrangement joins TRBV10-3 to TRBJ2-3; D unclear. The CDR3 runs to 13 residues. With 11 bases removed from V and 4 bases from J, the gap between germline ends came to 16 bases. Germline V gene data show CDR1 as ENHRY and CDR2 as SYGVKD. As DNA, the CDR3 is TGTGCCGTAGCTCCTCAAGGTTCAGATACGCAGTATTTT. As protein: CAVAPQGSDTQYF.

This clonotype was observed many times. The gene calls are TRBV30 and TRBJ1-5; D remains unclear. Germline V gene data show CDR1 as GTSNPN and CDR2 as SVGIG (reference sequence). Trimming took off 3 bases at V and 5 bases at J, with 11 bases between the two ends. The CDR3 runs to 13 residues. This CDR3 reads CAWSPGGHQPQHF. The CDR3 bases are TGTGCCTGGAGCCCTGGTGGACATCAGCCCCAGCATTTT.

This clonotype was seen repeatedly, ten times or more. Here the CDR3 DNA reads TGTGCCAGCAGCTTGGAGGCGGGCGATCGATTCGATCAGCCCCAGCATTTT. Translated: CASSLEAGDRFDQPQHF. This chain links TRBV5-5 with TRBJ1-5; the D is unclear. Trimming took 0 bases from V and 5 from J, leaving 18 bases between them. CDR3 length: 17 amino acids. From germline, CDR1 is SGHKS and CDR2 YYEKEE (reference sequence).

This clonotype was detected ten times or more. The V gene is TRBV27, the J gene TRBJ2-3, with 8 bases identical to TRBD1. After removal of 6 bases from V and 3 bases from J, the junction contained 2 bases not matched to a gene. In germline, CDR1 is MNHEY, CDR2 SMNVEV (reference sequence). The CDR3 is 13 amino acids. CDR3 coding DNA: TGTGCCAGCAGGGACAGGGCTACAGATACGCAGTATTTT. This sequence encodes CASRDRATDTQYF.

As regards this clonotype: The germline gene is not matched at one end of the junction; a read error may be the cause. The J gene is TRBJ1-1, the V gene TRBV6-2 or TRBV6-3; TRBD1 might be the D (5 bases). This CDR3 is built from 17 residues. The germline gives CDR1 MNHEY, CDR2 SVGEGT. CDR3 region: CANSYGVDRPMNTEAFF. CDR3 nucleotide sequence: TGTGCCAACAGTTACGGAGTTGACAGACCCATGAACACTGAGGCTTTCTTT.

This rearrangement joins TRBV5-6 to TRBJ1-1; unclear D gene. The CDR3 is made up of 12 amino acids. With 0 bases removed from V and 7 bases from J, the gap between germline ends came to 7 bases. Germline values: CDR1 SGHDT, CDR2 YYEEEE. The CDR3 protein is CASSLAWDEAFF. The CDR3, as DNA: TGTGCCAGCAGCTTGGCCTGGGATGAAGCTTTCTTT.

This clonotype occurred many times. This rearrangement joins TRBV20-1 to TRBJ2-7; the match to TRBD1 covers 7 bases. The CDR3 runs 13 residues. Germline CDR1 reads DFQATT; CDR2 reads SNEGSKA (reference sequence). J was trimmed by 3 bases and V by 3 bases; bases with no gene match: 5. DNA of the CDR3: TGCAGTGCTAGTGACAGGGTACTCTACGAGCAGTACTTC. It translates to CSASDRVLYEQYF.

This chain connects TRBV20-1 to TRBJ2-2; maybe TRBD2 (5 bases). CDR3 length: 16 residues. Between the trimmed V and J ends, which lost 6 bases and 6 bases, there was a span of 23 bases. The germline V gene encodes CDR1 DFQATT and CDR2 SNEGSKA (reference sequence). This CDR3 reads CSAAPPPGSWSGELFF. The CDR3 coding sequence is TGCAGTGCCGCTCCCCCCCCGGGGTCTTGGTCCGGGGAGCTGTTTTTT.